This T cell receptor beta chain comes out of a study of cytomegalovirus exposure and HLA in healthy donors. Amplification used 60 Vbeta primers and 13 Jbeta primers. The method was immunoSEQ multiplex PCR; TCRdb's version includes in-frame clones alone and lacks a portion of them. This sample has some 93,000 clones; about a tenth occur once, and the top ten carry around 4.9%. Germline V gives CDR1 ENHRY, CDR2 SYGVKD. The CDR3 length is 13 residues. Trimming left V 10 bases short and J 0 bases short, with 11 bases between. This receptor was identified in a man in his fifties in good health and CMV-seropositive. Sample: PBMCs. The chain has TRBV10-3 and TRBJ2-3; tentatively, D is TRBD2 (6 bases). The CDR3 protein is CATSATSTDTQYF. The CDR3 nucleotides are TGTGCCACTAGCGCCACTAGCACAGATACGCAGTATTTT.